This TCR beta chain was identified in a study of blood T cell repertoires in COVID-19. The overall study: Whether acute or convalescent, the COVID-19 samples came from the United States, Italy and Spain. PBMCs, B-cell-depleted T cells, or T cells were the source of the cDNA or gDNA that made up the material.

Authors' data handling: It was from reference gene primer amplification that nucleated cell counts were estimated. Data came from immunoSEQ multiplex PCR; TCRdb stores just in-frame clones and leaves some out. V and J calls and clone size follow that table, whereas D and trimming were derived from the DNA. The repertoire consists of about 39,000 clones, with about 89% occurring once and the leading ten covering more than 20%. This clone was detected only once. V shed 5 bases, J shed 7 bases, and the junction held 18 bases outside the gene matches. The CDR3 runs 16 residues. CDR1 is SQVTM and CDR2 is ANQGSEA in the germline V gene.

The chain combines TRBV29-1 with TRBJ2-7; 9 bases are a match to TRBD2. Sequencing was carried out using peripheral blood. The TCR originated in a man in his forties or fifties with active or convalescent COVID-19. The CDR3 here is CSVRGRWLAGSEEQYF. The CDR3, as DNA: TGCAGCGTTCGAGGTCGGTGGCTAGCGGGGTCCGAAGAGCAGTACTTC.